The text below deals with one T cell receptor beta chain. The antigen remains undetermined. The data are from a study of T cell responses to AZD1222 COVID-19 vaccine. The ends were cut back, 4 bases at V and 7 bases at J, with 5 bases in the middle. In germline, CDR1 is DFQATT, CDR2 SNEGSKA (reference sequence). The CDR3 length is 10 residues. The repertoire was sequenced with immunoSEQ multiplex PCR; TCRdb's copy has only in-frame clones and lacks some. There are a few hundred thousand clones in the sample; just over 90% occur only once, and 0.55% lies in the top ten. Study-wide results and caveats: Researchers took repertoire samples only after the peak T cell response had come.

The chain carries TRBV20-1 and TRBJ2-1, with D tentatively TRBD1 (5 bases). Sample: peripheral blood, taken on day 0 of AZD1222 vaccination. The origin of this receptor is an adult in good health. CDR3 DNA: TGCAGTGCTAAGGGGAATGAGCAGTTCTTC. It encodes CSAKGNEQFF.